These 15 T cell receptor beta chains share one sample of origin, sequenced in a study of graft-versus-host responses after intestinal transplantation. Plated together were about 200,000 CFSE-labeled responder cells and about 200,000 irradiated, violet-dye-labeled stimulator cells. TCRdb's table, derived via immunoSEQ multiplex PCR, lists solely in-frame clones and lacks some. The data contain around 8,800 clones, under 35% of them seen just once; the ten biggest clones take up about 5%. The sequencing used alloreactive CD8+ T cells from a mixed lymphocyte reaction culture, collected before transplantation. Documented subset: CFSE-low proliferating T cells sorted from roughly six-day pre-transplant mixed lymphocyte reaction (GvH or HvG direction). The receptor set was obtained from a human patient who was an organ donor for intestinal transplantation.

The sample holds a few counts of this clone. This sequence joins TRBV12-2 and TRBJ1-1; TRBD1, as called in the table, went unchecked against the DNA. TRBV12-2 is classified as a pseudogene. This CDR3 is 18 amino acids long. The CDR3, as DNA: TGTGCAAGTCTCAGGGCCCCGGACAGGGGCCCCCTGAACACTGAAGCTTTCTTT. Its protein is CASLRAPDRGPLNTEAFF.

A word on this clone: One junction end disagrees with the germline gene, perhaps due to a read error. V and J are TRBV2 and TRBJ2-1; 8 nucleotides line up with TRBD2. The CDR3 sequence is 15 residues long. CDR1 and CDR2 (germline): SNHLY, FYNNEI. Here the CDR3 DNA reads TGTGCCGGCAGTGAAAGACTAGCGAGTTACAATGAGCAGTTCTTC. As protein: CAGSERLASYNEQFF.

In this sample, this clone turned up once. V gene TRBV5-2 combines with J gene TRBJ2-1; the D call TRBD2 from the table was never checked on the DNA. TRBV5-2 is a pseudogene locus. The CDR3 loop spans 13 amino acids. Here the CDR3 reads CASSGGNYNEQFF. The CDR3 nucleotides read TGTGCCAGCAGCGGAGGGAACTACAATGAGCAGTTCTTC.

This chain links TRBV30 with TRBJ1-6; D unresolved. This CDR3 region has 13 residues. CDR1 is GTSNPN and CDR2 is SVGIG in the germline V gene (reference sequence). With 0 bases removed from V and 10 bases from J, the gap between germline ends came to 10 bases. The CDR3 sequence: CAWSVLHGSPLHF. For the CDR3, the DNA is TGTGCCTGGAGTGTACTCCATGGATCACCCCTCCACTTT.

The chain carries TRBV4-1 and TRBJ1-2, with D perhaps matching TRBD1 (5 bases). Germline V CDR1 and CDR2: MGHRA, YSYEKL. Trimming removed 0 bases from V and 4 bases from J, with 9 bases in between. CDR3 length equals 14 residues. CDR3 sequence reads: CASSQDRGIYGYTF. The CDR3, as DNA: TGCGCCAGCAGCCAAGACCGGGGCATCTATGGCTACACCTTC.

The gene calls are TRBV11-2 and TRBJ2-7, with D uncertain. CDR1 is SGHAT, CDR2 FQNNGV, per germline. Trimming left V 5 bases short and J 1 base short, with 18 bases between. This CDR3 is built from 16 residues. The chain's CDR3 is CASSTVKKLISYEQYF. The CDR3, as DNA: TGTGCCAGCAGCACAGTCAAAAAACTAATTTCCTACGAGCAGTACTTC.

This clone was seen more than once but under ten times. The chain employs TRBV7-6 and TRBJ2-7; no clear D gene. This CDR3 has 13 amino acids. V lost 4 bases and J 3 bases, leaving 10 bases between the germline ends. In germline, CDR1 is SGHVS, CDR2 FNYEAQ. Here the CDR3 DNA reads TGTGCCAGCAGCTCCCTAGAGAACTACGAGCAGTACTTC. It codes for CASSSLENYEQYF.

By sample share, this clone is medium-sized. The chain links TRBV4-1 to TRBJ2-1; D is unresolved. Trimming pared 4 bases from V and 3 bases from J, leaving 19 bases between. The CDR3 is 17 amino acids. The germline gives CDR1 MGHRA, CDR2 YSYEKL. The CDR3 here is CASSLNLLGESYNEQFF. The CDR3 region has the DNA TGCGCCAGCAGCCTCAATTTACTTGGAGAGAGCTACAATGAGCAGTTCTTC.

V and J are TRBV6-1 and TRBJ2-3, with no clear D. The CDR3 sequence is 14 residues long. V was shortened by 5 bases and J by 0 bases, with 9 bases between the two germline ends. Germline V gene lookup returns CDR1 MNHNS and CDR2 SASEGT. The CDR3 sequence is CASSQIASTDTQYF. CDR3 nucleotide sequence: TGTGCCAGCAGTCAAATAGCTAGCACAGATACGCAGTATTTT.

By sample fraction, this clone is large. The V gene is TRBV7-6, the J gene TRBJ2-7, with D perhaps TRBD1 (6 bases). There are 14 residues in the CDR3. Germline-derived CDR1 and CDR2 are SGHVS and FNYEAQ. Trimming removed 1 base from V and 1 base from J, with 8 bases in between. In DNA, the CDR3 is TGTGCCAGCAGCTTAGGTACAGGGTCCTACGAGCAGTACTTC. It is translated as CASSLGTGSYEQYF.

This clone was observed a few times. The genes are TRBV7-9 and TRBJ2-7; D call uncertain. V lost 4 bases and J lost 3, with 13 bases in between. CDR3 size: 14 residues. Germline CDR1 reads SEHNR; CDR2 reads FQNEAQ (reference sequence). For the CDR3, the DNA is TGTGCCAGCAGCTCTCCCCTAAAAGACTACGAGCAGTACTTC. Translating gives CASSSPLKDYEQYF.

Turning to this clone: This could be a read error, since a much larger clone is one nucleotide away. This sequence joins TRBV30 and TRBJ2-1; TRBD2 is a possible D gene (7 bases). V was shortened by 0 bases and J by 6 bases, with 12 bases between the two germline ends. The CDR3 contains 14 residues. Germline CDR1 GTSNPN, CDR2 SVGIG (reference sequence). CDR3 protein: CAWSVGGRGNEQFF. CDR3 in DNA: TGTGCCTGGAGTGTCGGGGGGCGGGGCAATGAGCAGTTCTTC. The whole variable domain, remainder taken from reference TRBV30 and TRBJ2-1, is SQTIHQWPATLVQPVGSPLSLECTVEGTSNPNLYWYRQAAGRGLQLLFYSVGIGQISSEVPQNLSASRPQDRQFILSSKKLLLSDSGFYLCAWSVGGRGNEQFFGPGTRLTVL.

This clone showed up just a few times. V is TRBV11-2 and J is TRBJ2-7; perhaps TRBD2 as D (6 bases). Germline CDR1 reads SGHAT; CDR2 reads FQNNGV. V was clipped by 2 bases and J by 2 bases, with 7 bases between them. CDR3 length: 13 amino acids. The CDR3 bases are TGTGCCAGCAGCTTAAGACTAGCCTACGAGCAGTACTTC. Its translation: CASSLRLAYEQYF.

This clone is deemed medium-sized. The gene calls are TRBV2 and TRBJ1-5, with no clear D. Germline V CDR1 and CDR2: SNHLY, FYNNEI. The V end was cut by 2 bases, the J end by 0 bases, with 11 bases between. CDR3 length: 16 amino acids. The CDR3 DNA is TGTGCCAGCAGTGAATCTTCGACGGCTAGCAATCAGCCCCAGCATTTT. It specifies CASSESSTASNQPQHF.

The CDR3 loop reads CASRETRTGREPQHF. CDR3 bases: TGTGCCAGCAGGGAAACCCGGACAGGGAGAGAGCCCCAGCATTTT. The V gene is TRBV6-5, the J gene TRBJ1-5, with 8 positions matching TRBD1. The V gene's germline CDR1 is MNHEY and CDR2 SVGAGI. V was pared by 6 bases and J by 8 bases, with 12 bases of the junction left unmatched. There are 15 residues in the CDR3.